The 11 T cell receptor beta chains given below trace back to one sample, sequenced in a study of cytomegalovirus exposure and HLA in healthy donors. TCRdb's table, derived via immunoSEQ multiplex PCR, lists solely in-frame clones and lacks some. The data hold roughly 310,000 clones, with around 90% observed a single time. Source material: PBMCs. All receptors derive from a young man in good health and CMV-seronegative.

J is TRBJ1-2 and V is TRBV29-1, with D uncertain. CDR3 length: 12 amino acids. V gave up 7 bases and J gave up 2 bases, with 11 bases separating them. CDR1 is SQVTM and CDR2 is ANQGSEA in the germline V gene. For the CDR3, the DNA is TGCAGCGAGGGAGGCCCGAACTATGGCTACACCTTC. This codes for CSEGGPNYGYTF.

The genes are TRBV7-2 and TRBJ1-6; D call uncertain. V shed 2 bases and J shed 9 bases, with 14 bases lying between them. CDR1 and CDR2 from the germline V gene are SGHTA and FQGNSA. CDR3 length: 15 amino acids. The CDR3 nucleotides are TGTGCCAGCAGCTTAATATATGTTCCGGGTTCACCCCTCCACTTT. Translating gives CASSLIYVPGSPLHF.

The chain carries TRBV5-3 and TRBJ2-7; 7 positions agree with TRBD1. TRBV5-3 is treated as an ORF (open reading frame) with a function not yet certain. The CDR3 has 15 amino acids. After removal of 5 bases from V and 7 bases from J, the junction contained 15 bases not matched to a gene. For the CDR3, the DNA is TGTGCCAGAAGGTTACCCGGGACAGCGATGGGTGAGCAGTACTTC. Translated: CARRLPGTAMGEQYF.

V is TRBV29-1 and J is TRBJ2-2; TRBD1 agrees at 10 bases. The CDR3 is 13 amino acids. Trimming cost V 3 bases and J 6 bases; bases outside gene matches: 1. Germline lookup yields CDR1 SQVTM and CDR2 ANQGSEA. The CDR3: CSVEGQGPGELFF. CDR3 DNA sequence: TGCAGCGTTGAGGGACAGGGGCCCGGGGAGCTGTTTTTT.

This clone was recorded once. V is TRBV6-5 and J is TRBJ2-7, with 11 bases aligning to TRBD2. Trimming took 6 bases from V and 3 from J; bases not matched to a gene: 4. This CDR3 is built from 14 residues. Germline CDR1 reads MNHEY; CDR2 reads SVGAGI. The CDR3 DNA follows: TGTGCCAGCAGCCGACTAGCGGGGAGCTACGAGCAGTACTTC. Translation gives CASSRLAGSYEQYF.

The V call is TRBV27, the J call TRBJ2-1; D perhaps matches TRBD2 (6 bases). The CDR3 is made up of 15 amino acids. V lost 5 bases to trimming and J lost 2 bases, with 13 bases between them. Germline V lookup: CDR1 MNHEY, CDR2 SMNVEV (reference sequence). The chain's CDR3 is CASSPLAGTYNEQFF. CDR3 coding DNA: TGTGCCAGCAGTCCCCTCGCGGGGACCTACAATGAGCAGTTCTTC.

The chain joins TRBV14 to TRBJ2-7; D call uncertain. V shed 1 base and J shed 2 bases, with 12 bases lying between them. Germline V gene sequence: CDR1 SGHDN, CDR2 FVKESK. There are 15 residues in the CDR3. In DNA, the CDR3 is TGTGCCAGCAGCCAAGGACTCTCCTTGACCTACGAGCAGTACTTC. It yields the protein CASSQGLSLTYEQYF.

This sequence joins TRBV5-3 and TRBJ2-5; D unclear. TRBV5-3 is an ORF, with its function uncertain. V lost 4 bases, J lost 0 bases, and 19 bases lay in between. The CDR3 is 17 residues long. This CDR3 reads CARSLPYPQEYQETQYF. The CDR3 nucleotides read TGTGCCAGAAGCCTGCCCTACCCTCAGGAATACCAAGAGACCCAGTACTTC.

This clone was recorded only once. The chain has TRBV25-1 and TRBJ2-1, with D uncertain. The CDR3 is 12 amino acids. From germline, CDR1 is MGHDK and CDR2 SYGVNS. Trimming removed 6 bases at V and 8 bases at J, with 11 bases between. The CDR3 spells CASSRRNYEQFF. In DNA form, the CDR3 reads TGTGCCAGCAGCCGGAGAAATTATGAGCAGTTCTTC.

CDR3 in amino acids: CASSLGRAYEQYF. DNA for the CDR3: TGCGCCAGCAGCTTGGGACGGGCCTACGAGCAGTACTTC. This rearrangement joins TRBV5-1 to TRBJ2-7; D gene uncertain. From germline, CDR1 is SGHRS and CDR2 YFSETQ. This CDR3 is built from 13 residues. Trimming shortened V by 0 bases and J by 2 bases, and 6 bases separated the two germline ends.

V and J are TRBV5-1 and TRBJ1-4, with no clear D. Trimming left V 5 bases short and J 10 bases short, with 18 bases between. The CDR3 extends over 14 amino acids. The germline CDR1 and CDR2 sequences are SGHRS and YFSETQ. The CDR3 region is CASRPEALHGKLFF. The CDR3 DNA reads TGCGCCAGCAGGCCCGAAGCCCTCCATGGAAAACTGTTTTTT.